This T cell receptor beta chain was identified during a study of response to subunit inactivated influenza vaccine. Whole-study results and caveats: It was suggested by the authors that few new T cells are recruited by each seasonal influenza vaccination.

Points on this clonotype: What it binds is not known.

The CDR3 spans 13 residues. Germline-derived CDR1 and CDR2 are SEHNR and FQNEAQ (reference sequence). V shed 1 base and J shed 10 bases, with 13 bases lying between them. TCRdb ran MiXCR on the RT-PCR reads and lists one entry per CDR3 protein. The sample has under 750,000 distinct CDR3 sequences; 12% are singletons. The origin of this receptor is a man aged 50 to 59 who received an inactivated influenza vaccine. This rearrangement joins TRBV7-9 to TRBJ1-2; D is possibly TRBD1 (5 bases). Here the sequenced sample was PBMCs from blood, taken on the day of vaccination. The CDR3 DNA reads as TGTGCCAGCAGCTTAGGGGACGGCGGGACCTACACCTTC. Translation gives CASSLGDGGTYTF.